This T cell receptor beta chain comes out of a study of a mutant IDH1 vaccine in newly diagnosed glioma. About the study: Mean patient age was approximately 40 years; 62.5% were male and around 40% female.

In the case of this clone: Antigen: not known. The sample has other DNA sequences that encode this CDR3 too.

Generated by immunoSEQ multiplex PCR, the TCRdb table keeps only in-frame clones and is missing some. The data contain around 40,000 clones, 80% to 90% of them singletons. The germline CDR1 and CDR2 sequences are LGHNA and YSLEER. The CDR3 is 16 residues long. The ends lost 0 bases at V and 2 bases at J; junction bases unmatched: 6. Documented time point: week 35, safety follow-up. Topical imiquimod accompanied each vaccine dose, which consisted of 300 ug of mutant IDH1 20-mer peptide. The study gave patients eight vaccinations in weeks 1, 3, 5, 7, 11, 15, 19, 23. The donors had new WHO grade 3 or 4 astrocytomas; these were IDH1-mutant and ATRX-lost. Study-level findings and limits: It seemed that pseudoprogression was not linked to changes in the top peripheral T cell clonotypes.

V and J are TRBV4-3 and TRBJ1-2; 7 bases agree with TRBD1. This specimen consisted of PBMCs, obtained from a glioma patient whose treatment included an IDH1 peptide vaccine. The sequence came from a man aged 35 to 55 with glioma. CDR3 region: CASSQDLGTANYGYTF. The CDR3 region has the DNA TGCGCCAGCAGCCAAGACTTAGGGACAGCGAACTATGGCTACACCTTC.